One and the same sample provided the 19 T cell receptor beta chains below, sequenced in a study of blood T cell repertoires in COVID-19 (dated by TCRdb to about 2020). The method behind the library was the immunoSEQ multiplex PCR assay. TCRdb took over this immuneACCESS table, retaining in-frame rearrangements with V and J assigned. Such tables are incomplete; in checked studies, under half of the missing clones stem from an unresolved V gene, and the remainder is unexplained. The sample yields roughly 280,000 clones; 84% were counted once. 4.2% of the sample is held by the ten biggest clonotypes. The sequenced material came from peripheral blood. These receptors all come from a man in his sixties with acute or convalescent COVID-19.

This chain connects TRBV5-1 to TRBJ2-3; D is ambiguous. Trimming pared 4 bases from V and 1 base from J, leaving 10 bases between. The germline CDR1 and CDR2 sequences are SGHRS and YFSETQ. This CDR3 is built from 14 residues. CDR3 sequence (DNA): TGCGCCAGCAGCCTCCCCAGCGGCACAGATACGCAGTATTTT. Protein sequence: CASSLPSGTDTQYF.

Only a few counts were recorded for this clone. The CDR3 loop reads CASSADYTDTQYF. In DNA form, the CDR3 reads TGTGCCAGCAGTGCGGACTACACAGATACGCAGTATTTT. This rearrangement joins TRBV27 to TRBJ2-3, with D perhaps matching TRBD2 (6 bases). This CDR3 has 13 amino acids. Germline lookup yields CDR1 MNHEY and CDR2 SMNVEV (reference sequence). V lost 5 bases to trimming and J lost 2 bases, with 8 bases between them.

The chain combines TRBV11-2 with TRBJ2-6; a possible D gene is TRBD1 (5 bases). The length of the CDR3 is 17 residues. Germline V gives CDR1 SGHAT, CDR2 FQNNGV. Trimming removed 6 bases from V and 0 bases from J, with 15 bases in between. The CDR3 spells CASSRRQRSSGANVLTF. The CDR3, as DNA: TGTGCCAGCAGTCGTAGACAGCGATCCTCTGGGGCCAACGTCCTGACTTTC.

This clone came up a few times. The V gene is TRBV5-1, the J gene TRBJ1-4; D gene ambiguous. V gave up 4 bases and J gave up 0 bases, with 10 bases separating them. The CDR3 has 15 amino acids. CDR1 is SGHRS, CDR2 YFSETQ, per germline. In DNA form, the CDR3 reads TGCGCCAGCAGCGAGACTGGAGCAACTAATGAAAAACTGTTTTTT. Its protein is CASSETGATNEKLFF.

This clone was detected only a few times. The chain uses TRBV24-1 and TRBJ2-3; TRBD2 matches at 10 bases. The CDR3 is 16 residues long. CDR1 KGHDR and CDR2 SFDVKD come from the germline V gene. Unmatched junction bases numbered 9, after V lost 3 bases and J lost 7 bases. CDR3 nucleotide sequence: TGTGCCACCAGTGATCGGGCTAGCGGGAGAAGGAATACGCAGTATTTT. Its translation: CATSDRASGRRNTQYF.

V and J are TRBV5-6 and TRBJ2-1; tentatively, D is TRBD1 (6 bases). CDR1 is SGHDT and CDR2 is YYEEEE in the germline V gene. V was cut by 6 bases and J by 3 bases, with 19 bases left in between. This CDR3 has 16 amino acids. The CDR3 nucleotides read TGTGCCAGCACCCCTTACAGGGCAGGAGGCTACAATGAGCAGTTCTTC. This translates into CASTPYRAGGYNEQFF.

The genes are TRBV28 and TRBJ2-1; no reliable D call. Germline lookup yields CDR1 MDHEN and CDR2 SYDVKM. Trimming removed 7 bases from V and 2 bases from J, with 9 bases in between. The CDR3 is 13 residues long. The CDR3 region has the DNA TGTGCCAGCATTAACAGAACCTACAATGAGCAGTTCTTC. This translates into CASINRTYNEQFF.

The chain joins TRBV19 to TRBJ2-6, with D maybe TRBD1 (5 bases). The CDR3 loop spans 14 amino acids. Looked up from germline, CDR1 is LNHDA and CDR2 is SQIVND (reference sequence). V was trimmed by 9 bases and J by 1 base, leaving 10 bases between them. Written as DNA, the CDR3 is TGTGCCAGCCTACAGGTATCTGGGGCCAACGTCCTGACTTTC. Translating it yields CASLQVSGANVLTF.

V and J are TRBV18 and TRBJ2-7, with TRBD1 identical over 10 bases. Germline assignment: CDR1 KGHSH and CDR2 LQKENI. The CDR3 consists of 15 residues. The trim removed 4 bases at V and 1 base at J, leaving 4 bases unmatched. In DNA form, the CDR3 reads TGTGCCAGCTCACTGGGACAGGGGTCATCCTACGAGCAGTACTTC. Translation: CASSLGQGSSYEQYF.

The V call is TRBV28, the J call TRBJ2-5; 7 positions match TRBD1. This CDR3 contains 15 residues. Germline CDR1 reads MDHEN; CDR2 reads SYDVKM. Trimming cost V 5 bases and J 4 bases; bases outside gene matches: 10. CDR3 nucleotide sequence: TGTGCCAGCAGTCACCCCGACAGGGTAGGAGAGACCCAGTACTTC. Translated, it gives CASSHPDRVGETQYF.

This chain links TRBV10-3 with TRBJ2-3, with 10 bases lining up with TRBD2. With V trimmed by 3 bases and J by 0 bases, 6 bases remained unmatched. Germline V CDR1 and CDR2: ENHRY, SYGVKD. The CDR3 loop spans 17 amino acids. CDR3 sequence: CAISERTSGKSTDTQYF. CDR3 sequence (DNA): TGTGCCATCAGTGAAAGAACTAGCGGGAAGAGCACAGATACGCAGTATTTT.

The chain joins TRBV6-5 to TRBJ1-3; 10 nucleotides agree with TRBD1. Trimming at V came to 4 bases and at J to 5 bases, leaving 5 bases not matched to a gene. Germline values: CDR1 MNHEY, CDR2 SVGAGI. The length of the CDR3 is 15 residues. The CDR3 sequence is CASSLGTGDRNTIYF. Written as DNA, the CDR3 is TGTGCCAGCAGTTTAGGGACAGGGGATCGAAACACCATATATTTT.

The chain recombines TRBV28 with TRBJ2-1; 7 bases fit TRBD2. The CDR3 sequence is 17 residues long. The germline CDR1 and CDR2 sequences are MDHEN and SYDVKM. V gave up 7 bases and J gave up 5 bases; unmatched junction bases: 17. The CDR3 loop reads CASNREGRAAGHNEQFF. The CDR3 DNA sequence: TGTGCCAGCAACCGTGAGGGGAGGGCCGCGGGACACAATGAGCAGTTCTTC.

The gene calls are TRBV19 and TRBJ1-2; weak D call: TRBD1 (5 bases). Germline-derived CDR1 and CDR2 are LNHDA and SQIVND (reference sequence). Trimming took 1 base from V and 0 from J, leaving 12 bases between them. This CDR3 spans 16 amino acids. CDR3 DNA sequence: TGTGCCAGTAGTATAGGAGGCGGGGCAGCTAACTATGGCTACACCTTC. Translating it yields CASSIGGGAANYGYTF.

CDR3 amino acids: CASRPLEGGYGYTF. The CDR3 DNA reads as TGTGCCAGTAGGCCCCTAGAGGGCGGCTATGGCTACACCTTC. J is TRBJ1-2 and V is TRBV19; the D is unclear. Germline CDR1 reads LNHDA; CDR2 reads SQIVND (reference sequence). The CDR3 is 14 residues long. V lost 6 bases, J lost 4 bases, and 15 bases lay in between.

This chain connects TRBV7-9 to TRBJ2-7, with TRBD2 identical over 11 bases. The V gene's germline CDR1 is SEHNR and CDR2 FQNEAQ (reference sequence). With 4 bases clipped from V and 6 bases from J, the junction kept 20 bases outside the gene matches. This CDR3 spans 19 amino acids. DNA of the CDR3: TGTGCCAGCAGCTCGAACAGTGAACCACTGACTAGCGGGAATTCCGAGCAGTACTTC. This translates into CASSSNSEPLTSGNSEQYF.

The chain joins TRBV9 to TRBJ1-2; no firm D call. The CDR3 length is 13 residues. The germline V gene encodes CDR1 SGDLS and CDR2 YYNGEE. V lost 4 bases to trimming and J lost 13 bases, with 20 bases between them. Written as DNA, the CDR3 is TGTGCCAGCAGCCGGAGAGACTCTTGGGTTTCCACCTTC. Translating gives CASSRRDSWVSTF. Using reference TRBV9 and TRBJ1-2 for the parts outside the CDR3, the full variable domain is DSGVTQTPKHLITATGQRVTLRCSPRSGDLSVYWYQQSLDQGLQFLIQYYNGEERAKGNILERFSAQQFPDLHSELNLSSLELGDSALYFCASSRRDSWVSTFGSGTRLTVV.

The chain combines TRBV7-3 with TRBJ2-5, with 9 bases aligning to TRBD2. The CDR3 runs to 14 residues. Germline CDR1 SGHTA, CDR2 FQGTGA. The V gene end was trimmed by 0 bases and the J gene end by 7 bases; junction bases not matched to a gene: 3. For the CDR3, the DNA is TGTGCCAGCAGCTTAACGCGAGCGGGAGGGACCCAGTACTTC. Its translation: CASSLTRAGGTQYF.

The CDR3 DNA reads as TGTGCCAGCAGTTACTCGAGCAGGGACTATGGCTACACCTTC. Amino acids: CASSYSSRDYGYTF. This chain uses TRBV6-5 with TRBJ1-2; TRBD1 might be the D (5 bases). The germline gives CDR1 MNHEY, CDR2 SVGAGI. Trimming took 0 bases from V and 3 from J, leaving 8 bases between them. The CDR3 has 14 residues.